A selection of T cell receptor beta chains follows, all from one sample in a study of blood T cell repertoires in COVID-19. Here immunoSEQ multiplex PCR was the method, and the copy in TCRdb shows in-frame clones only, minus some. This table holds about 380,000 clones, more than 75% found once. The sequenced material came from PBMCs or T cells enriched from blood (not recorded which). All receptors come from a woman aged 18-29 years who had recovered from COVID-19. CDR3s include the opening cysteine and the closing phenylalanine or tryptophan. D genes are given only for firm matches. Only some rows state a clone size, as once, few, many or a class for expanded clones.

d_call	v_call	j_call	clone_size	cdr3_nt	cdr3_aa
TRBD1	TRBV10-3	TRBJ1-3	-	TGTGCCATCAGTGAAAGACAGGGTCCTGGAAACACCATATATTTT	CAISERQGPGNTIYF
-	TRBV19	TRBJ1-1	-	TGTGCCACTACCACGCTCAGGGGCAGGATGAACACTGAAGCTTTCTTT	CATTTLRGRMNTEAFF
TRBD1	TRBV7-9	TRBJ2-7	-	TGTGCCAGCAGCGCCATGGACAGGGCGGGCGAGCAGTACTTC	CASSAMDRAGEQYF
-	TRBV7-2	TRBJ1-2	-	TGTGCCAGCACCGAGGCAGCTGTTTTGGGCTACACCTTC	CASTEAAVLGYTF
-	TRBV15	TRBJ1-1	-	TGTGCCACCAGCAGAGATCCGGCAGGGATCACTGAAGCTTTCTTT	CATSRDPAGITEAFF
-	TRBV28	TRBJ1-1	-	TGTGCCAGCAGGATTGGCAGCGGTAGGAACACTGAAGCTTTCTTT	CASRIGSGRNTEAFF
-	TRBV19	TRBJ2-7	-	TGTGCCAGTAGTATCCCGAACGGGGTAGGGTACGAGCAGTACTTC	CASSIPNGVGYEQYF
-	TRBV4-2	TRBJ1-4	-	TGTGCCAGCAGCCAAGCAATGACAGGCGGGGAAAAACTGTTTTTT	CASSQAMTGGEKLFF
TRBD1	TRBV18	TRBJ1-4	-	TGTGCCAGCTCACCACAGGGGGCCCTTGCAACTAATGAAAAACTGTTTTTT	CASSPQGALATNEKLFF
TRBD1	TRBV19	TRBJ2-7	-	TGTGCCAGTAGTATAACTGGGGACAGGGACTACGAGCAGTACTTC	CASSITGDRDYEQYF
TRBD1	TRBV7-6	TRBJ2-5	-	TGTGCCAGCAGCGCCACCTGGGGGGACAGGGGGCTGAAGACCCAGTACTTC	CASSATWGDRGLKTQYF
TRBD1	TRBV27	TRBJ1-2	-	TGTGCCAGCAGTCCAGCGGACAGGTTCTATGGCTACACCTTC	CASSPADRFYGYTF
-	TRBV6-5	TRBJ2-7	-	TGTCCCGGCAACAGCTCCTACGAGCAGTACTTC	CPGNSSYEQYF
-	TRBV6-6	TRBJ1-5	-	TGTGCCAGCAGTTCCCAGGGGTGGGGTCAGCCCCAGCATTTT	CASSSQGWGQPQHF
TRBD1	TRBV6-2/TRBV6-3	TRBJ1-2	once	TGTGCCAGCAGTGGCAGACAGGGTTTGTCAGGTGGCTACACCTTC	CASSGRQGLSGGYTF
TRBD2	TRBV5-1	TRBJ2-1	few	TGCGCCAGCAGCTTGGGCCTAGCGGACTACAATGAGCAGTTCTTC	CASSLGLADYNEQFF